This TCR beta chain was captured by sequencing in a study of technical replicates of blood from a handful of donors (dated 2017 in TCRdb). Library generation was performed with the immunoSEQ multiplex PCR assay. TCRdb obtained this table from immuneACCESS and retained in-frame rearrangements with V and J assigned. These tables miss some clones; where compared with another copy, unresolved V genes account for less than half of the shortfall, and the remainder is unexplained. Here the sample has more than 65,000 clones; over 90% occur a single time. Together, the top ten hold about 0.41% of the sample. Deletion took 2 bases off V and 4 bases off J, with a span of 10 bases between the germline ends. The germline V gene sets CDR1 to SGHTS and CDR2 to YDEGEE. The CDR3 runs 14 residues from the cysteine to the phenylalanine. This entry keeps only the CDR3 DNA: 42 bases, framed from base 1. As concerns this clone: Its antigen remains undetermined. Base-call qualities are not available, and no considerably larger clone is one nucleotide away.

This receptor was obtained from a human donor in good health. Recombination joined TRBV5-8 with TRBJ2-1, with the D segment identity uncertain. Sequenced input: T cells isolated from PBMCs. The DNA sequence is as follows: TGTGCCAGCAGCTTCCCCGTCCCTTACAATGAGCAGTTCTTC. The resulting protein is CASSFPVPYNEQFF.